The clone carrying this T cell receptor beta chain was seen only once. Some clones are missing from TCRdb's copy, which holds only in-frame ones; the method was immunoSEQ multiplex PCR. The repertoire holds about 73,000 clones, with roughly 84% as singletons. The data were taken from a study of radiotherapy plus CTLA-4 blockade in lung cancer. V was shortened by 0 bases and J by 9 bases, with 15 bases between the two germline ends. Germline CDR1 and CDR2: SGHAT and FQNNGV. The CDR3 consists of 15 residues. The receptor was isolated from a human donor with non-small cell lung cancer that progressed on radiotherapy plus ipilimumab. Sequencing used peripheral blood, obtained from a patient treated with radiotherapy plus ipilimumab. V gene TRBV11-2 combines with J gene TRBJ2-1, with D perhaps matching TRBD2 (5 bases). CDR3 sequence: CASSLEVISGSEQFF. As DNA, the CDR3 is TGTGCCAGCAGCTTAGAGGTGATTTCGGGAAGTGAGCAGTTCTTC.